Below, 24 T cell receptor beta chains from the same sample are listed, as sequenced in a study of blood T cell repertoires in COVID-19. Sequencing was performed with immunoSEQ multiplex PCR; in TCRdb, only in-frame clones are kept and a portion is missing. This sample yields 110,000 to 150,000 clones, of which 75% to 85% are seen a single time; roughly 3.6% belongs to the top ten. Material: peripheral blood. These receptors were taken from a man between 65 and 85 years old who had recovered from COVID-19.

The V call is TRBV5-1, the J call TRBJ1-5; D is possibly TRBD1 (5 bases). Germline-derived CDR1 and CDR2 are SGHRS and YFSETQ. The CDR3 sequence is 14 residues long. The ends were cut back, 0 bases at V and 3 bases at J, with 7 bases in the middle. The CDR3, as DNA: TGCGCCAGCAGCTTGGGGGGGGTCAATCAGCCCCAGCATTTT. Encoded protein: CASSLGGVNQPQHF.

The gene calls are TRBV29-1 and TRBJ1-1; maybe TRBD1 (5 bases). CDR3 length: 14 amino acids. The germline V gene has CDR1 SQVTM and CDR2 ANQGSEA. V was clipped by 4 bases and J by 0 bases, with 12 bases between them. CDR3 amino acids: CSVGPGGMNTEAFF. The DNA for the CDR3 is TGCAGCGTTGGCCCCGGGGGAATGAACACTGAAGCTTTCTTT.

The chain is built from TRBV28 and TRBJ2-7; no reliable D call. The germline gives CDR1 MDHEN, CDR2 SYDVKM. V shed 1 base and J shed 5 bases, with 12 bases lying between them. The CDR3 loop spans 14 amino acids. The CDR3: CASSLFAFGDEQYF. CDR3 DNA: TGTGCCAGCAGTTTATTTGCCTTCGGAGACGAGCAGTACTTC.

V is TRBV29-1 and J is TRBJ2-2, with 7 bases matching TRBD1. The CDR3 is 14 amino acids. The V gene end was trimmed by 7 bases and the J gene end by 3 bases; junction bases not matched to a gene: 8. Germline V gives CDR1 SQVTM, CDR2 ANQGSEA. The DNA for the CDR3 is TGCAGCGCTTACAGGGGTGTGGACACCGGGGAGCTGTTTTTT. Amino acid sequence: CSAYRGVDTGELFF.

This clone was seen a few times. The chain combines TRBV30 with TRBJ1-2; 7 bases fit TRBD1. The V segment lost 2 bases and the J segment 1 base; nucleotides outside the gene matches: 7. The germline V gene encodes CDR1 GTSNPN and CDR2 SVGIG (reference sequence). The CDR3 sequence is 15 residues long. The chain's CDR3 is CAWSTGQRLNYGYTF. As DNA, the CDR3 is TGTGCCTGGAGTACGGGACAGCGCCTTAACTATGGCTACACCTTC.

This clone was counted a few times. CDR3: CASSPTRPGNTEAFF. In nucleotides, the CDR3 is TGTGCCAGCTCACCCACGCGACCAGGGAACACTGAAGCTTTCTTT. The V and J genes are TRBV18 and TRBJ1-1; no firm D call. Germline CDR1 is KGHSH and CDR2 is LQKENI. The CDR3 spans 15 residues. The V and J ends lost 3 bases and 1 base respectively, with 12 bases between them.

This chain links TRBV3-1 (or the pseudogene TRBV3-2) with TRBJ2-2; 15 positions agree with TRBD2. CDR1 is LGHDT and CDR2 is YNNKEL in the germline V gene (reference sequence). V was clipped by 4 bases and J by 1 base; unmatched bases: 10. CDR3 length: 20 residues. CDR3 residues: CASSPPGTSGRRWNTGELFF. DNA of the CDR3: TGTGCCAGCAGCCCCCCCGGGACTAGCGGGAGGAGGTGGAACACCGGGGAGCTGTTTTTT.

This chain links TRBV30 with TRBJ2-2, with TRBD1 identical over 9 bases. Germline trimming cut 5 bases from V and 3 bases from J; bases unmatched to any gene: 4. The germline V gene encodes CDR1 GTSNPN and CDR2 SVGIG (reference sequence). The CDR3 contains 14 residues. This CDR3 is CAWDRDRDTGELFF. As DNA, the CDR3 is TGTGCCTGGGACCGGGACAGGGACACCGGGGAGCTGTTTTTT.

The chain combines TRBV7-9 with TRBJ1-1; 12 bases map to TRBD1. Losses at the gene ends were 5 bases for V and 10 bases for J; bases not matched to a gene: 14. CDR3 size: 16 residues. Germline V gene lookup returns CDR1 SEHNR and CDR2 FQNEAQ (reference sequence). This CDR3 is CASSEPGQGAKLAAFF. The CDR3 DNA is TGTGCCAGCAGCGAACCGGGACAGGGGGCGAAGTTGGCAGCTTTCTTT.

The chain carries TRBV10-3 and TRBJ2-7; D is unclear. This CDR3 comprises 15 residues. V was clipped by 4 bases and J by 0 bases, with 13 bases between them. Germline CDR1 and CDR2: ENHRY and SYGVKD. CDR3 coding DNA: TGTGCCATCAGTGGTACAAGTTCCCACTCCTACGAGCAGTACTTC. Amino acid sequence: CAISGTSSHSYEQYF.

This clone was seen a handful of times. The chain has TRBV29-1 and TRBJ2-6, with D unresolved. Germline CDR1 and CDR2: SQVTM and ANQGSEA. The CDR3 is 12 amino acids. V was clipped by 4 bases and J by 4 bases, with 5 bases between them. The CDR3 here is CSVVLGANVLTF. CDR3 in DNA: TGCAGCGTTGTCTTAGGGGCCAACGTCCTGACTTTC.

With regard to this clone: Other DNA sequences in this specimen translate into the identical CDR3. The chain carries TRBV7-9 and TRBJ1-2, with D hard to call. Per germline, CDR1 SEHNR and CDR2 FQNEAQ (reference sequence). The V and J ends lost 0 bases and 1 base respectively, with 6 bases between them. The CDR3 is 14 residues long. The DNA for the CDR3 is TGTGCCAGCAGCTTAGCGTCGGGTAACTATGGCTACACCTTC. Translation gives CASSLASGNYGYTF.

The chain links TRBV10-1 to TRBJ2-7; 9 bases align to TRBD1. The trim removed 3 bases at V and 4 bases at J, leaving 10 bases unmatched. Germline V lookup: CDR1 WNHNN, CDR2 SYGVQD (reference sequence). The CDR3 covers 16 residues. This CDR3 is CASSDSIGTGLYEQYF. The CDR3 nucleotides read TGCGCCAGCAGTGATAGTATCGGGACAGGGCTGTACGAGCAGTACTTC.

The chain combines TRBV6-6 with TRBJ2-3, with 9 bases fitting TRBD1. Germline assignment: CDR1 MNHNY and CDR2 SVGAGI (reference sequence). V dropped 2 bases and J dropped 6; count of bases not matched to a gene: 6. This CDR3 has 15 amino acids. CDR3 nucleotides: TGTGCCAGCAGTTACCCCGGACAGGGGTATGATACGCAGTATTTT. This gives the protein CASSYPGQGYDTQYF.

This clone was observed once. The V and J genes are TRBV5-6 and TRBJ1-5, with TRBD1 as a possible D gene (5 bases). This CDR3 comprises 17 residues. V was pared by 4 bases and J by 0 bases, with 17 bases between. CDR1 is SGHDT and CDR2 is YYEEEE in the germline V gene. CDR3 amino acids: CASSARWGDYSNQPQHF. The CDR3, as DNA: TGTGCCAGCAGCGCTCGATGGGGGGATTATAGCAATCAGCCCCAGCATTTT.

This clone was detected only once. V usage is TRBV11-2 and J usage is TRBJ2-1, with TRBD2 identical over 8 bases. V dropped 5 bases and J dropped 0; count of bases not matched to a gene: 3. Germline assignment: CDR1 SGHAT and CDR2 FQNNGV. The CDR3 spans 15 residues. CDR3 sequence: CASSQSGSSYNEQFF. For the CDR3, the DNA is TGTGCCAGCAGCCAAAGCGGGAGCTCCTACAATGAGCAGTTCTTC.

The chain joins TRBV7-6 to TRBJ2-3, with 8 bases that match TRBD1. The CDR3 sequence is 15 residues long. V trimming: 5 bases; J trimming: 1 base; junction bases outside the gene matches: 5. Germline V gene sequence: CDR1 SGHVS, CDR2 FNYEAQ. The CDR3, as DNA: TGTGCCAGCAGCAAGGACAGGGTCGGCACAGATACGCAGTATTTT. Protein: CASSKDRVGTDTQYF.

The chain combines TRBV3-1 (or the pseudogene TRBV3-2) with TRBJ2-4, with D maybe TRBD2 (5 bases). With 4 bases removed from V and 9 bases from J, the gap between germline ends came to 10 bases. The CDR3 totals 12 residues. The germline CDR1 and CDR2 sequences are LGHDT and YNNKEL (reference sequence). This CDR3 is CASSPDRGIQYF. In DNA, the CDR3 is TGTGCCAGCAGCCCGGACCGGGGCATTCAGTACTTC.

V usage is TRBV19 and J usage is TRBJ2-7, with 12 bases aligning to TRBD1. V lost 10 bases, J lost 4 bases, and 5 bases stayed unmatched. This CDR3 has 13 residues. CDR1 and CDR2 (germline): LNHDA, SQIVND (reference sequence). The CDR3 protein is CATGTGGAYEQYF. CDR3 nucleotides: TGTGCCACCGGGACAGGGGGCGCTTACGAGCAGTACTTC.

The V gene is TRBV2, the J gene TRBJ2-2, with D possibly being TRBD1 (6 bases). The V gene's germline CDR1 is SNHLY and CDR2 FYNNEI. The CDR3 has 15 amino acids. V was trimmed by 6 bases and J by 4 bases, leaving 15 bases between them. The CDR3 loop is CASRWGRFLTGELFF. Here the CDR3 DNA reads TGTGCCAGCAGGTGGGGGCGGTTTCTCACCGGGGAGCTGTTTTTT.

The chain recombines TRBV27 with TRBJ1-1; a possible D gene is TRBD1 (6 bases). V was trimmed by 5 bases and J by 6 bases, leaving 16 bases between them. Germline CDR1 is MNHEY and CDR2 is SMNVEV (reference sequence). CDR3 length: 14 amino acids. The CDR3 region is CASSLVPEGAEAFF. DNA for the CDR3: TGTGCCAGCAGTCTAGTACCCGAGGGGGCTGAAGCTTTCTTT.

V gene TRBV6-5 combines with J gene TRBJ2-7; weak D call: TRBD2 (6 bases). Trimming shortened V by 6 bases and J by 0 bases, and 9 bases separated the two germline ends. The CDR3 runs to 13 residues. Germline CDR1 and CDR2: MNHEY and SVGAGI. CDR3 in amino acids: CASRDGSSYEQYF. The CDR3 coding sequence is TGTGCCAGCAGGGACGGGAGCTCCTACGAGCAGTACTTC.

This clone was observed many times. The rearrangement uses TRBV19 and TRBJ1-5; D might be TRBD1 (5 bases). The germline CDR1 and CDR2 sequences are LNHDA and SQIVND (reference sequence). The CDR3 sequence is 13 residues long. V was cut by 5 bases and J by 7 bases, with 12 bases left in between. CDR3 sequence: CASSLTGEQPQHF. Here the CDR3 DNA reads TGTGCCAGTAGTCTCACGGGGGAGCAGCCCCAGCATTTT. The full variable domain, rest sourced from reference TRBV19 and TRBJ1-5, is DGGITQSPKYLFRKEGQNVTLSCEQNLNHDAMYWYRQDPGQGLRLIYYSQIVNDFQKGDIAEGYSVSREKKESFPLTVTSAQKNPTAFYLCASSLTGEQPQHFGDGTRLSIL.

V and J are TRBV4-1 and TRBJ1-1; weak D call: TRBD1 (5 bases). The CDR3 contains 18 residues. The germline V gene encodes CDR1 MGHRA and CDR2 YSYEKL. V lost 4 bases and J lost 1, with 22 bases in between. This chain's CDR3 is CASSRTGGAPGSNTEAFF. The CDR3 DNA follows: TGCGCCAGCAGCCGGACGGGGGGAGCGCCGGGATCGAACACTGAAGCTTTCTTT.